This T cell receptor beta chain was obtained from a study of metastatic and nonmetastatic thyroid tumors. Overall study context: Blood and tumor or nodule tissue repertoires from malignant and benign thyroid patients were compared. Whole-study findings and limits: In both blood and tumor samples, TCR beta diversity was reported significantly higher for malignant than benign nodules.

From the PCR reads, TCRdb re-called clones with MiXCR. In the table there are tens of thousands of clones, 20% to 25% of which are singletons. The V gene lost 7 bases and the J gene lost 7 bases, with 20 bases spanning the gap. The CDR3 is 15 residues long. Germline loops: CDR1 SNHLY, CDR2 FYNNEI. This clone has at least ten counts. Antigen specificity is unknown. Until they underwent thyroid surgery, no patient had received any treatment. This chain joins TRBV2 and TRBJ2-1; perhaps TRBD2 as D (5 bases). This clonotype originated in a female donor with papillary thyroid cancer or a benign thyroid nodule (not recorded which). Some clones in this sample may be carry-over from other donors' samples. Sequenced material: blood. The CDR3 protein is CASIGGSLLGNEQFF. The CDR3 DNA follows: TGTGCCAGCATTGGTGGGAGCCTCCTGGGTAATGAGCAGTTCTTC.